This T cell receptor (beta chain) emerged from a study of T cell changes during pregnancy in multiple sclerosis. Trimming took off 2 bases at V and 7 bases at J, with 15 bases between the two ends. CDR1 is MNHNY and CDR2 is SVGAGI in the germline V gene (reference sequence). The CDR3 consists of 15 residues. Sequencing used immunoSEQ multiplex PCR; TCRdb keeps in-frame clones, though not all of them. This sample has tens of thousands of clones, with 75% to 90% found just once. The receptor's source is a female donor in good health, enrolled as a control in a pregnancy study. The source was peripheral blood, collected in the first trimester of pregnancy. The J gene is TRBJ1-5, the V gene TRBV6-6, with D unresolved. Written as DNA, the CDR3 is TGTGCCAGCAGTTACCCGACCGGGGAAGCGCAGCCCCAGCATTTT. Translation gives CASSYPTGEAQPQHF.